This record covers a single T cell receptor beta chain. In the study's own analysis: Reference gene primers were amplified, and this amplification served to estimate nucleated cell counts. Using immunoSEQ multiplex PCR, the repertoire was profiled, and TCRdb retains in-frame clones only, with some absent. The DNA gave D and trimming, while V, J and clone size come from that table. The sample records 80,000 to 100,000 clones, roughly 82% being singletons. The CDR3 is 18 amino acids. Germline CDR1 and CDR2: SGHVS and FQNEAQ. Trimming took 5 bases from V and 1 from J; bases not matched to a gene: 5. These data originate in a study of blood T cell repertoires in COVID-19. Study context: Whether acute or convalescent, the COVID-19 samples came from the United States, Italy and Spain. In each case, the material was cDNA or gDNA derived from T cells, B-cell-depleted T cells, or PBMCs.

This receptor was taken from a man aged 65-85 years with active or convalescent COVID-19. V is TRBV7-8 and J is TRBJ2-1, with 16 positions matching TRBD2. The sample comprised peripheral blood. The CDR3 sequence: CASSLGTSGGASYNEQFF. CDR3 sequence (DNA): TGTGCCAGCAGCCTCGGGACTAGCGGGGGGGCGTCCTACAATGAGCAGTTCTTC.